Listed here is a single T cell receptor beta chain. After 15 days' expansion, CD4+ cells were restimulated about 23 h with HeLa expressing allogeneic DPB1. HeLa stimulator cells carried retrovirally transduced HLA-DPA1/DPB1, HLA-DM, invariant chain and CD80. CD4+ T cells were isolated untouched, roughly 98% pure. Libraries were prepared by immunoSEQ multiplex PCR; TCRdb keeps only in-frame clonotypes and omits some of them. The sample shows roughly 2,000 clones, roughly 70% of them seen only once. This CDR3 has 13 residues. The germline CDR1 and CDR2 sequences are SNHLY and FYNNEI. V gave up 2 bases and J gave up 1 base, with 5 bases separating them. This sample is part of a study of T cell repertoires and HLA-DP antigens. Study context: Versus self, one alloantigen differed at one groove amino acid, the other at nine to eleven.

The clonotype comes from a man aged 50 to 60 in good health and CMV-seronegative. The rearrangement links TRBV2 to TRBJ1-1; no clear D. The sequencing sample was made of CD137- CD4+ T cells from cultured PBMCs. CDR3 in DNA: TGTGCCAGCAGTGAATGGCCGAACACTGAAGCTTTCTTT. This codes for CASSEWPNTEAFF.